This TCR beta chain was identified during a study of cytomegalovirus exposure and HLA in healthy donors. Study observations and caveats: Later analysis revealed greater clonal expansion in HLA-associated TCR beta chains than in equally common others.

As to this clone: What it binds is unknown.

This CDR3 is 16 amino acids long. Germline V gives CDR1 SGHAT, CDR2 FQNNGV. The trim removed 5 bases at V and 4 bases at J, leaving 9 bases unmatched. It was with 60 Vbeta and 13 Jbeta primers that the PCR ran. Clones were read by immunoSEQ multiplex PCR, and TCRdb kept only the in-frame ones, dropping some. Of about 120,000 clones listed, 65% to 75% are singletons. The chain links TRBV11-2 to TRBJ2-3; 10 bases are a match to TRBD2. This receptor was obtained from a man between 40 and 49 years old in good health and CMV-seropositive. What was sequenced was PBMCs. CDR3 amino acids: CASSHKAGGLADTQYF. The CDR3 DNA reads TGTGCCAGCAGCCACAAAGCGGGGGGGCTCGCAGATACGCAGTATTTT.